This TCR beta chain derives from a study of T cell responses to AZD1222 COVID-19 vaccine. Across the whole study: Second doses were pooled across both intervals (about 4 or about 12 weeks). Findings and caveats of the study: Nearly half of spike-specific TCRs reportedly target variant regions that are unmutated in the B.1.351 and B.1.1.7 variants. It should be noted that donors were predominantly white British and more often female, and clonal diversity was possibly underestimated.

Looked up from germline, CDR1 is SEHNR and CDR2 is FQNEAQ (reference sequence). The CDR3 contains 15 residues. The V and J ends lost 3 bases and 3 bases, in that order; junction bases with no gene match: 5. For this clone: What it binds is unknown.

Clones were read by immunoSEQ multiplex PCR, and TCRdb kept only the in-frame ones, dropping some. The sample contains fewer than 200,000 clones, about nine tenths of which appear only once. The chain carries TRBV7-9 and TRBJ2-1, with 7 bases that match TRBD1. Sequencing was performed on peripheral blood, taken on day 0 of AZD1222 vaccination. This TCR derives from an adult in good health. The CDR3 nucleotides are TGTGCCAGCAGCTTGACAGGGAAGGACTACAATGAGCAGTTCTTC. The encoded protein is CASSLTGKDYNEQFF. Full variable domain (outside the CDR3, taken from reference TRBV7-9 and TRBJ2-1): DTGVSQNPRHKITKRGQNVTFRCDPISEHNRLYWYRQTLGQGPEFLTYFQNEAQLEKSRLLSDRFSAERPKGSFSTLEIQRTEQGDSAMYLCASSLTGKDYNEQFFGPGTRLTVL.